Listed below are T cell receptor beta chains from one sample, sequenced in a study of control samples from healthy donors and cancer patients. Sequencing was performed with immunoSEQ multiplex PCR; in TCRdb, only in-frame clones are kept and a portion is missing. Among 150,000 to 200,000 clones, around 92% were seen once, and the ten largest hold roughly 1.6%. The sample consisted of blood. Source of these receptors: a woman aged 30 to 39 in good health. Each CDR3 is given without its conserved first and last residue.

V,CDR3
TRBV4-2,ASSQDWGGTRPNEQY
TRBV6-5,ASSRGNYGYT
TRBV2,ASSGTGATNEKLF
TRBV11-2,ASSFGGTYNEQF
TRBV25-1,ASSPRGDTQY
TRBV7-3,ASSPRTGSDTEAF
TRBV9,ASSVETGGREQY
TRBV7-2,ASSLGNYPQETQY
TRBV2,ASRGTGVTNQPQH
TRBV19,ASSMDINSPLH
TRBV9,ASSVEGTGNEKLF
TRBV27,ASSLSWRGDYNEQF
TRBV7-3,ASSFGASYEQY
TRBV11-1,ASSLNPDQETQY
TRBV7-6,ASSLVVSGGADTQY
TRBV11-2,ASSLLGGNTEAF
TRBV18,ASSTGTGGRQPQH
TRBV9,ASSVGGQGSPLH
TRBV6-5,ASSYSRGQETQY
TRBV10-3,AIRNDRDTEAF
TRBV9,ASSPTTGSGANVLT
TRBV19,ASSIRAGSSYNEQF
TRBV2,ASRPDRASNQPQH
TRBV14,ASSQGTGSRSPLH
TRBV7-9,ASSLVLTGGNYEQY
TRBV6-5,ASSSGTEVSYEQY
TRBV18,ASSPSGGPDTQY
TRBV7-6,ASSLGLNYGYT
TRBV9,ASSVGGDTEAF
TRBV4-3,ASSPGQGAYGYT
TRBV18,ASSLQGYNEQF
TRBV6-6,ASLLTGSSPLH
TRBV5-4,ASRQGTDTQY
TRBV9,ASSVEGLNTGELF
TRBV18,ASSPRQGAHNSPLH
TRBV15,ATSRGTGRVTDTQY
TRBV5-1,ASSPGTGGVNQPQH
TRBV28,ASRGLGTDTQY
TRBV27,ASSSQGLAYGYT
TRBV5-1,ASSAASSYNSPLH
TRBV7-8,ASSLTSGTSGTYEQY
TRBV12-5,ASGLSPGQGARNTIY
TRBV5-1,ASSFGTGQQPQH
TRBV7-9,ASSFDRGRGNTIY
TRBV19,ASSIASGPYEQY